This passage covers 24 T cell receptor beta chains from one sample sequenced in a study of tumor and adjacent non-tumor tissue in lung cancer. A modified ARM-PCR protocol with three rounds of nested PCR amplified TCRbeta. TCRdb re-analysed the multiplex PCR reads in MiXCR, keeping a single row per CDR3 protein. Of roughly 200,000 distinct CDR3 sequences in the sample, 71% were seen once. This sample's RNA came from whole unsorted tissue. The source material was lung tumor tissue. Receptor source: a man aged 60 to 69 with non-small cell lung cancer.

Notes on this clonotype: Since a much larger clone is just one base distant, this may be a read error. This chain connects TRBV6-5 to TRBJ2-5; D possibly corresponds to TRBD1 (5 bases). The CDR3 is 13 amino acids. Germline CDR1 MNHEY, CDR2 SVGAGI. Here the CDR3 DNA reads TGTGCCACCGGCAGGGAACCCCGAGAGACCCAGAACTTC. As protein: CATGREPRETQNF.

For this clonotype: The junction departs from germline at one end; a sequencing error may be responsible. The V call is TRBV29-1, the J call TRBJ2-1; TRBD2 agrees at 14 bases. CDR1 SQVTM and CDR2 ANQGSEA come from the germline V gene. CDR3 length: 19 residues. The CDR3 is CSVRTRTSGGSSSNNEQFF. CDR3 nucleotides: TGCAGCGTTCGAACCCGGACTAGCGGGGGGTCGAGCTCCAACAATGAGCAGTTCTTC.

This clonotype showed up just a few times. The rearrangement links TRBV11-3 to TRBJ1-4; no clear D. Germline CDR1 reads SGHNT; CDR2 reads YENEEA. Trimming pared 2 bases from V and 6 bases from J, leaving 4 bases between. The CDR3 spans 12 residues. CDR3 sequence: CASSLTYEKLFF. The CDR3 DNA is TGTGCCAGCAGCTTAACCTATGAAAAACTGTTTTTT.

A word on this clonotype: The conserved final phenylalanine or tryptophan is absent from the CDR3, which likely points to a read error. CDR3 sequence: CASSRGTGIQETQYL. The CDR3, as DNA: TGTGCTAGCAGCCGCGGGACAGGGATACAAGAGACCCAGTACCTC. The chain carries TRBV11-3 and TRBJ2-5; 9 bases fit TRBD1. From germline, CDR1 is SGHNT and CDR2 YENEEA. The CDR3 runs 15 residues.

The J gene is TRBJ1-4, the V gene TRBV25-1; D gene uncertain. Per the germline V gene, CDR1 is MGHDK and CDR2 is SYGVNS. Trimming took 8 bases from V and 8 from J, leaving 21 bases between them. The CDR3 consists of 15 residues. CDR3 amino acids: CASGAPGGWNEKLFF. CDR3 in DNA: TGTGCCAGCGGTGCACCGGGAGGGTGGAACGAAAAACTGTTTTTT.

About this clonotype: A read error is likely, as this CDR3 ends without the conserved phenylalanine or tryptophan. No DNA is shown, since the ends of the CDR3 on it are uncertain; the CDR3 is the one TCRdb lists. The chain employs TRBV11-3 and TRBJ2-5; the D call in the table, TRBD2, was not verified against the DNA. The CDR3 is 15 amino acids in total, end residues counted. The germline gives CDR1 SGHNT, CDR2 YENEEA. CDR3 loop: CASSPQAGGQETRYL.

A word on this clonotype: At one end, the junction sequence differs from germline, possibly due to a read error. The chain employs TRBV4-3 and TRBJ2-3; TRBD2 matches at 11 bases. The germline CDR1 and CDR2 sequences are LGHNA and YSLEER. There are 15 residues in the CDR3. As DNA, the CDR3 is TGCCCCAGCAGCACTAGCGGGAGTGGCACAGATACGCAGTATTTT. It specifies CPSSTSGSGTDTQYF.

This clonotype showed up just a few times. The gene calls are TRBV12-3 or TRBV12-4 and TRBJ1-4; D is ambiguous. There are 11 residues in the CDR3. V was clipped by 3 bases and J by 14 bases, with 10 bases between them. As DNA, the CDR3 is TGTGCCAGCAGTTTCTCGGGTAGGCTGTTTTTT. It yields the protein CASSFSGRLFF.

This clonotype came up once. The rearrangement uses TRBV20-1 and TRBJ2-3; D might be TRBD2 (6 bases). V was clipped by 0 bases and J by 15 bases, with 22 bases between them. Germline CDR1 and CDR2: DFQATT and SNEGSKA (reference sequence). The CDR3 is 14 residues long. CDR3 nucleotides: TGCAGTGCTAGAGATCAGAGGGAGGCAGATACACAATATTTT. Translation gives CSARDQREADTQYF.

For this clonotype: With a much larger clone just one base away, this may be a read error. This chain uses TRBV4-1 with TRBJ2-7, with 7 bases fitting TRBD1. The CDR3 contains 13 residues. Germline CDR1 reads MGHRA; CDR2 reads YSYEKL. The CDR3 nucleotides are TGCGCCAACAGCCAGGGACAGACCTACGAGCAGTACTTC. Translating gives CANSQGQTYEQYF.

Regarding this clonotype: Given the absence of the conserved phenylalanine or tryptophan at the CDR3 end, a read error is likely. The rearrangement joins TRBV20-1 to TRBJ2-5; D might be TRBD2 (5 bases). Germline V gene sequence: CDR1 DFQATT, CDR2 SNEGSKA (reference sequence). V was cut by 0 bases and J by 9 bases, with 17 bases left in between. The CDR3 spans 14 residues. For the CDR3, the DNA is TGCAGTGCTAGAGATCCGTCTCGGGCGGAGGCCCAGTACTCC. Protein sequence: CSARDPSRAEAQYS.

Of note for this clonotype: No conserved phenylalanine or tryptophan is present at the end of the CDR3, so a read error is the likely explanation. The chain employs TRBV11-3 and TRBJ2-7; D is possibly TRBD1 or TRBD2 (5 bases each). Trimming cost V 9 bases and J 6 bases, with 21 bases left between them. Germline values: CDR1 SGHNT, CDR2 YENEEA. The CDR3 is 14 residues long. The CDR3 DNA reads as TGTGCCAGAAGCCACCGGGACGAAGCTGGCGAGCAGTACATC. As protein: CARSHRDEAGEQYI.

A word on this clonotype: The germline gene is not matched at one end of the junction; a read error may be the cause. The CDR3 loop is CGSSLELSYNEQFF. The CDR3 DNA sequence: TGTGGCAGCAGTCTGGAGCTCTCCTACAATGAGCAGTTCTTC. The chain carries TRBV11-3 and TRBJ2-1; D is unresolved. The CDR3 has 14 amino acids. Germline V gene sequence: CDR1 SGHNT, CDR2 YENEEA.

To note about this clonotype: One end of the junction fails to match germline, which may point to a read error. V gene TRBV5-6 combines with J gene TRBJ1-5, with no clear D. The germline V gene has CDR1 SGHDT and CDR2 YYEEEE. The CDR3 length is 14 residues. CDR3 loop: CASILGSSSQPQHF. For the CDR3, the DNA is TGTGCCAGCATCTTGGGAAGTAGCAGTCAGCCCCAGCATTTT.

The V call is TRBV6-1, the J call TRBJ2-1; D is possibly TRBD2 (5 bases). CDR1 MNHNS and CDR2 SASEGT come from the germline V gene. The V end was cut by 7 bases, the J end by 8 bases, with 18 bases between. The CDR3 has 14 residues. DNA of the CDR3: TGTGCCAGCACCTTGCGGGTCAGATATGATGAGCAGTTCTTC. This encodes CASTLRVRYDEQFF.

This clonotype was counted between two and nine times. It may be a read error: a sequence one base away is much more abundant. The chain links TRBV11-2 to TRBJ1-5, with 7 bases identical to TRBD1. The germline gives CDR1 SGHAT, CDR2 FQNNGV. The CDR3 loop spans 13 amino acids. CDR3 DNA: TGTGTCAGCAGCTTAGACAGGGATCAGCCCCAGCATTTT. This gives the protein CVSSLDRDQPQHF.

Regarding this clonotype: With a much larger clone just one base away, this may be a read error. V and J are TRBV20-1 and TRBJ2-1; the match to TRBD1 covers 9 bases. V shed 2 bases, J shed 7 bases, and the junction held 6 bases outside the gene matches. Germline lookup yields CDR1 DFQATT and CDR2 SNEGSKA (reference sequence). The CDR3 extends over 14 amino acids. The CDR3 region is CSARNTGGVNEQFF. Here the CDR3 DNA reads TGCAGTGCTAGAAATACAGGGGGCGTAAATGAGCAGTTCTTC.

In regard to this clonotype: A much larger clone lies a single base off, so this may be a read error. The chain combines TRBV6-5 with TRBJ1-2, with a tentative D call TRBD1 (5 bases). Germline V gene lookup returns CDR1 MNHEY and CDR2 SVGAGI. There are 15 residues in the CDR3. CDR3 bases: TGTACCAGCAGTAAGACCGAGGGGTTTAACTATGGCTACACCTTC. Translated: CTSSKTEGFNYGYTF.

This clonotype was detected ten times or more. The rearrangement uses TRBV20-1 and TRBJ2-7, with 7 nucleotides matching TRBD2. V lost 5 bases to trimming and J lost 0 bases; unmatched junction nucleotides: 4. The CDR3 extends over 13 amino acids. The germline gives CDR1 DFQATT, CDR2 SNEGSKA (reference sequence). The CDR3 loop is CSARDYSSYEQYF. The CDR3 DNA follows: TGCAGTGCTCGGGACTATAGCTCCTACGAGCAGTACTTC.

Remarks on this clonotype: It is likely a read error, because the conserved phenylalanine at the end of the CDR3 is missing. This chain uses TRBV11-2 with TRBJ1-4, with a weak D call TRBD1 (5 bases). CDR3 length equals 15 residues. In germline, CDR1 is SGHAT, CDR2 FQNNGV. V gave up 6 bases and J gave up 6 bases, with 17 bases separating them. The CDR3 DNA sequence: TGTGCCAGCAGTCCACAAACGAGAGGGGATGAAAAACTGTTTGTT. This gives the protein CASSPQTRGDEKLFV.

The chain employs TRBV20-1 and TRBJ1-6; TRBD1 might be the D (5 bases). Trimming pared 0 bases from V and 16 bases from J, leaving 25 bases between. CDR1 is DFQATT, CDR2 SNEGSKA, per germline (reference sequence). This CDR3 contains 16 residues. CDR3 in amino acids: CSAREGHRSYNSQLHF. For the CDR3, the DNA is TGCAGTGCTAGAGAGGGTCACAGGTCTTATAATTCACAACTCCACTTT.

Comments on this clonotype: A junction end diverges from the germline sequence, so it may reflect a read error. The V and J genes are TRBV4-3 and TRBJ2-7, with TRBD1 identical over 9 bases. The germline CDR1 and CDR2 sequences are LGHNA and YSLEER. The CDR3 runs 17 residues. CDR3 protein: CASGQGIRTGAAYEQYF. The CDR3 DNA is TGCGCCAGCGGCCAAGGAATCAGGACAGGGGCTGCCTACGAGCAGTACTTC.

Comments on this clonotype: A much larger clone differs from this one at a single base, so this may be a read error. The chain joins TRBV20-1 to TRBJ1-2; D perhaps matches TRBD1 (6 bases). The CDR3 covers 14 residues. V was pared by 5 bases and J by 4 bases, with 17 bases between. The germline V gene encodes CDR1 DFQATT and CDR2 SNEGSKA (reference sequence). The CDR3 here is CSALGTGLGYGYTF. CDR3 nucleotide sequence: TGCAGTGCTTTAGGTACAGGGTTGGGCTATGGCTACACCTTC.

In this sample, this clonotype turned up many times. This chain connects TRBV29-1 to TRBJ2-5; the D gene is possibly TRBD1 (5 bases). The CDR3 has 13 residues. Per the germline V gene, CDR1 is SQVTM and CDR2 is ANQGSEA. V was pared by 6 bases and J by 2 bases, with 13 bases between. In DNA form, the CDR3 reads TGCAGCGTCGAGTCACGACAGCAAGAGACCCAGTACTTC. Its protein product is CSVESRQQETQYF.